This T cell receptor beta chain was sequenced in a study of T cell responses to AZD1222 COVID-19 vaccine. This clone has a handful of counts. CDR1 and CDR2 from the germline V gene are LGHNA and YSLEER. This CDR3 comprises 14 residues. V shed 0 bases and J 7 bases; nucleotides not matched to a gene: 5. Here immunoSEQ multiplex PCR was the method, and the copy in TCRdb shows in-frame clones only, minus some. Found here are some 94,000 clones, 70% to 90% of them singletons; the top ten hold less than 3%. Sequenced here: peripheral blood, sampled on day 0 of AZD1222 vaccination. The rearrangement links TRBV4-3 to TRBJ1-2; TRBD1 matches at 7 bases. The TCR comes from an adult in good health. Here the CDR3 reads CASSQDRGKSGYTF. CDR3 in DNA: TGCGCCAGCAGCCAAGACAGGGGGAAGAGTGGCTACACCTTC.